One sample yielded the 20 T cell receptor beta chains listed below, sequenced in a study of CD8 T cells in ankylosing spondylitis. General study points: About 8 highly homologous variants made up a TCR beta motif, and this motif appeared characteristic of ankylosing spondylitis blood.

TCRdb analysed the 5' RACE reads with MiXCR anew, one entry per CDR3 protein. The sample contains some 840,000 distinct CDR3 sequences, roughly 12% of which appear only once. These receptors are not linked to any known antigen. The sample taken for sequencing was blood, either unsorted or a sorted T cell fraction (not recorded which). These receptors were collected from a male donor with ankylosing spondylitis.

The rearrangement uses TRBV7-2 and TRBJ2-5, with TRBD2 matching 10 bases. The CDR3 consists of 16 residues. The V segment lost 2 bases and the J segment 0 bases; nucleotides outside the gene matches: 3. Germline V gene sequence: CDR1 SGHTA, CDR2 FQGNSA. The DNA of the CDR3 is TGTGCCAGCAGCTTAACTAGCGGGGCGTACCAAGAGACCCAGTACTTC. Translating gives CASSLTSGAYQETQYF.

To note about this clonotype: The junction shows a germline mismatch at one end, possibly a read error. The V and J genes are TRBV7-9 and TRBJ2-3; D possibly corresponds to TRBD2 (6 bases). The CDR3 is made up of 11 amino acids. CDR1 SEHNR and CDR2 FQNEAQ come from the germline V gene (reference sequence). CDR3 region: CASSTGGTRYF. In nucleotides, the CDR3 is TGTGCCAGCAGCACAGGAGGGACGCGGTATTTT.

The rearrangement joins TRBV20-1 to TRBJ2-2; TRBD1 aligns across 9 bases. The CDR3 contains 15 residues. Looked up from germline, CDR1 is DFQATT and CDR2 is SNEGSKA (reference sequence). Trimming cost V 3 bases and J 4 bases; bases outside gene matches: 6. The DNA for the CDR3 is TGCAGTGCTAGCCGGATGGGACAGGGCACCGGGGAGCTGTTTTTT. Translated, it gives CSASRMGQGTGELFF.

This clonotype was seen more than once but under ten times. V and J are TRBV18 and TRBJ1-1; no clear D gene. Germline CDR1 KGHSH, CDR2 LQKENI. CDR3 length: 12 residues. Trimming cost V 5 bases and J 7 bases, with 11 bases left between them. The CDR3 sequence: CASSSHQVEAFF. The CDR3 DNA follows: TGTGCCAGCTCATCGCATCAGGTTGAAGCTTTCTTT.

This clonotype was picked up a small number of times. The J gene is TRBJ1-6, the V gene TRBV6-1, with TRBD1 matching over 12 bases. V dropped 4 bases and J dropped 6; count of bases not matched to a gene: 7. Germline values: CDR1 MNHNS, CDR2 SASEGT. The CDR3 sequence is 17 residues long. CDR3 in amino acids: CASSATGTGGRNSPLHF. Here the CDR3 DNA reads TGTGCCAGCAGTGCAACCGGGACAGGGGGCCGTAATTCACCCCTCCACTTT.

The chain recombines TRBV20-1 with TRBJ1-1; TRBD1 matches 7 bases. The CDR3 is made up of 15 amino acids. In germline, CDR1 is DFQATT, CDR2 SNEGSKA (reference sequence). Trimming removed 2 bases from V and 3 bases from J; junction bases left unmatched: 9. The chain's CDR3 is CSARPLTGWDTEAFF. The CDR3 DNA is TGCAGTGCTAGACCTTTGACAGGGTGGGACACTGAAGCTTTCTTT.

The genes are TRBV20-1 and TRBJ2-6; D remains unclear. The CDR3 is made up of 15 amino acids. Trimming pared 5 bases from V and 0 bases from J, leaving 11 bases between. The germline gives CDR1 DFQATT, CDR2 SNEGSKA (reference sequence). The CDR3 DNA follows: TGCAGTGCTCCCCCGCGAGTCTCTGGGGCCAACGTCCTGACTTTC. Residues: CSAPPRVSGANVLTF.

V is TRBV6-2 or TRBV6-3 and J is TRBJ2-6, with D perhaps TRBD1 (5 bases). V lost 4 bases and J 0 bases, leaving 16 bases between the germline ends. CDR1 MNHEY and CDR2 SVGEGT come from the germline V gene. The CDR3 spans 18 residues. CDR3 protein: CASSFPQGRRSGANVLTF. Here the CDR3 DNA reads TGTGCCAGCAGTTTTCCCCAGGGTCGCCGCTCTGGGGCCAACGTCCTGACTTTC.

The V gene is TRBV6-1, the J gene TRBJ2-7, with 7 bases identical to TRBD2. V was pared by 6 bases and J by 3 bases, with 11 bases of the junction left unmatched. The CDR3 is 15 residues long. The germline V gene encodes CDR1 MNHNS and CDR2 SASEGT. In DNA, the CDR3 is TGTGCCAGCAGCCCCGCATGGGAGGGCTACTACGAGCAGTACTTC. This codes for CASSPAWEGYYEQYF.

The genes are TRBV29-1 and TRBJ1-5; D is perhaps TRBD1 (6 bases). CDR1 is SQVTM, CDR2 ANQGSEA, per germline. Trimming removed 4 bases from V and 4 bases from J, with 14 bases in between. The CDR3 has 14 residues. Written as DNA, the CDR3 is TGCAGCGTTGTCCCACAGGGCGGGAATCAGCCCCAGCATTTT. Protein product: CSVVPQGGNQPQHF.

This clonotype was recorded a few times. The rearrangement links TRBV4-3 to TRBJ2-6; D unresolved. The germline V and J ends were trimmed by 4 bases and 1 base, with 14 bases remaining between them. CDR1 is LGHNA, CDR2 YSLEER, per germline. The CDR3 has 17 residues. This CDR3 is CASSPVSLTSGANVLTF. In DNA, the CDR3 is TGCGCCAGCAGCCCCGTCTCTTTGACGTCTGGGGCCAACGTCCTGACTTTC.

This chain joins TRBV5-1 and TRBJ1-4, with D maybe TRBD1 (5 bases). Per the germline V gene, CDR1 is SGHRS and CDR2 is YFSETQ. Trimming took 0 bases from V and 8 from J, leaving 11 bases between them. The CDR3 sequence is 14 residues long. In nucleotides, the CDR3 is TGCGCCAGCAGCTTGGGAGCCGGGGGGGAAAAACTGTTTTTT. This codes for CASSLGAGGEKLFF.

The CDR3 sequence is CASSPWRRGLASDTQYF. CDR3 DNA sequence: TGTGCCAGTAGTCCTTGGAGGCGGGGACTTGCCTCGGATACGCAGTATTTT. This chain connects TRBV19 to TRBJ2-3, with D possibly TRBD2 on 6 matching bases. Germline V CDR1 and CDR2: LNHDA, SQIVND (reference sequence). CDR3 length: 17 amino acids. V was shortened by 5 bases and J by 6 bases, with 24 bases between the two germline ends.

This sequence joins TRBV5-1 and TRBJ1-2; no firm D call. This CDR3 region has 14 residues. CDR1 and CDR2 from the germline V gene are SGHRS and YFSETQ. The V gene lost 2 bases and the J gene lost 4 bases, with 12 bases spanning the gap. CDR3 nucleotides: TGCGCCAGCAGCTTCGACGGGCCAGGCTATGGCTACACCTTC. This sequence encodes CASSFDGPGYGYTF.

In its sample, this clonotype was seen many times. The genes are TRBV5-1 and TRBJ1-2; D is unresolved. The CDR3 has 15 residues. The germline V gene has CDR1 SGHRS and CDR2 YFSETQ. Trimming removed 0 bases from V and 8 bases from J, with 17 bases in between. Here the CDR3 DNA reads TGCGCCAGCAGCTTGGGGCCCGGCGTCCCTGCGGGCTACACCTTC. It encodes CASSLGPGVPAGYTF.

This clonotype was seen a handful of times. The rearrangement uses TRBV28 and TRBJ2-7; no reliable D call. Germline V gives CDR1 MDHEN, CDR2 SYDVKM. The CDR3 is 11 residues long. Trimming removed 8 bases at V and 6 bases at J, with 11 bases between. Here the CDR3 DNA reads TGTGCCAGCGCTAGGCCCGGCGAGCAGTACTTC. It translates to CASARPGEQYF.

The chain carries TRBV15 and TRBJ1-5, with D perhaps TRBD1 (6 bases). Trimming left V 0 bases short and J 7 bases short, with 13 bases between. The CDR3 has 15 residues. Germline CDR1 reads LNHNV; CDR2 reads YYDKDF (reference sequence). The CDR3 here is CATSRDVRGNQPQHF. Written as DNA, the CDR3 is TGTGCCACCAGCAGAGATGTGAGGGGGAACCAGCCCCAGCATTTT.

V usage is TRBV5-1 and J usage is TRBJ2-1; TRBD2 matches at 16 bases. This CDR3 has 17 amino acids. The J segment lost 8 bases and the V segment lost 4 bases, leaving 9 bases of the junction unmatched. Germline V gene lookup returns CDR1 SGHRS and CDR2 YFSETQ. CDR3: CASSLLGTSGGADEQFF. The DNA for the CDR3 is TGCGCCAGCAGCCTCCTCGGGACTAGCGGGGGGGCCGATGAGCAGTTCTTC.

This clonotype was detected only a few times. The V call is TRBV6-5, the J call TRBJ1-2; D gene unclear. Germline loops: CDR1 MNHEY, CDR2 SVGAGI. V lost 4 bases to trimming and J lost 2 bases, with 14 bases between them. The CDR3 runs to 15 residues. The CDR3 nucleotides are TGTGCCAGCAGTTTGCAACCCACGGGGAACTATGGCTACACCTTC. It specifies CASSLQPTGNYGYTF.

This clonotype was seen a handful of times. The chain links TRBV7-9 to TRBJ1-3; TRBD1 might be the D (6 bases). Germline-derived CDR1 and CDR2 are SEHNR and FQNEAQ (reference sequence). The germline V and J ends were trimmed by 5 bases and 0 bases, with 11 bases remaining between them. This CDR3 comprises 15 residues. CDR3 nucleotides: TGTGCCAGCAGCCCTGGGGGGGCCTCTGGAAACACCATATATTTT. Protein product: CASSPGGASGNTIYF.